This T cell receptor (beta chain) was documented in a study of blood T cells in healthy people across ages. In the study overall: Every two T cells gave about one barcoded beta molecule via template switching.

A second PCR, run for about 7 to 12 cycles, used a sample-barcoded 5' primer plus a J-beta primer mix. Every cDNA molecule bore a tag from a template-switch adaptor containing 12 random nucleotides. Every sample gave at least 2.5 million paired-end reads containing CDR3. Each CDR3 protein gets one entry after TCRdb re-called the 5' RACE reads with MiXCR. Counted here are 1.2 million to 1.5 million distinct CDR3 sequences, around two fifths occurring once; the ten biggest clones make up 7.9%. Each donor supplied roughly 10 milliliters of peripheral blood. Trimming left V 4 bases short and J 7 bases short, with 14 bases between. CDR1 and CDR2 from the germline V gene are SGHRS and YFSETQ. The CDR3 loop spans 13 amino acids.

The clonotype was recovered from a woman between 18 and 29 years old in good health. The V call is TRBV5-1, the J call TRBJ1-1; unclear D gene. The source material was blood. In DNA form, the CDR3 reads TGCGCCAGCAGCCCCGGGCCGACTAATGAAGCTTTCTTT. Translating gives CASSPGPTNEAFF.